This entry lists 2 T cell receptor beta chains sequenced from one sample in a study of T cell responses to AZD1222 COVID-19 vaccine. Assay: immunoSEQ multiplex PCR; the TCRdb copy retains only in-frame clones and omits some. The table lists 90,000 to 100,000 clones, around 90% of them singletons. The input for sequencing was peripheral blood, taken on day 0 of AZD1222 vaccination. Receptor source: an adult in good health.

This clone was observed once. J is TRBJ2-7 and V is TRBV6-2 or TRBV6-3, with 8 bases fitting TRBD1. Trimming at V came to 5 bases and at J to 2 bases, leaving 8 bases not matched to a gene. Germline V CDR1 and CDR2: MNHEY, SVGEGT. There are 15 residues in the CDR3. The CDR3 sequence: CASSPRDRTAYEQYF. CDR3 nucleotide sequence: TGTGCCAGCAGTCCCCGGGACAGGACCGCCTACGAGCAGTACTTC.

This chain joins TRBV4-2 and TRBJ2-1; 13 nucleotides agree with TRBD2. Germline V gene data show CDR1 as LGHNA and CDR2 as YNFKEQ. V lost 4 bases and J lost 15; bases outside the gene matches: 15. This CDR3 has 16 residues. CDR3 region: CASSPNEGTSGEWRFF. CDR3 nucleotide sequence: TGTGCCAGCAGCCCTAACGAGGGGACTAGCGGGGAATGGCGGTTCTTC.